This T cell receptor (beta chain) was documented in a study of CD8 T cells in ankylosing spondylitis. Study-level results: Among TCR beta sequences, a motif of about 8 highly homologous variants appeared characteristic of ankylosing spondylitis blood.

This clonotype was counted ten times or more. The antigen remains unidentified. Trimming cost V 3 bases and J 0 bases; bases outside gene matches: 6. This CDR3 has 17 residues. The germline V gene has CDR1 SGHAT and CDR2 FQDESV (reference sequence). From the 5' RACE reads, TCRdb called clonotypes with MiXCR, one entry per CDR3 protein. This table has about 500,000 distinct CDR3 sequences, about 5.2% appearing once. The clonotype comes from a male donor with ankylosing spondylitis. Sample: blood, either unsorted or a sorted T cell fraction (not recorded which). This chain connects TRBV11-1 to TRBJ2-5, with 11 bases aligning to TRBD2. CDR3 bases: TGTGCCAGCAGCTTGGGACTAGCGGAATCGTACCAAGAGACCCAGTACTTC. It specifies CASSLGLAESYQETQYF.